A selection of T cell receptor beta chains follows, all from one sample in a study of patients and donors after allogeneic stem cell transplantation. TCRdb called the RT-PCR reads again in MiXCR, with one record for every CDR3 protein. Among some 960,000 distinct CDR3 sequences listed, about a sixth were seen once. Material for sequencing was blood, either unsorted or a sorted T cell fraction (not recorded which). The receptors shown here come from a human donor who was either an allogeneic HSCT recipient or a stem cell or donor lymphocyte infusion donor (not recorded which). It is not recorded whose cells these are; they may come from a transplant donor. The CDR3 runs from the conserved cysteine through the conserved F or W. The D gene is left open where the match is weak. Not all rows give a size; the values are once, few, many and, for expanded clones, a class.

j_call clone_size v_call d_call cdr3_aa cdr3_nt
TRBJ1-2 few TRBV4-3 TRBD1 CASSSRDRGLYGYTF TGCGCCAGCAGCTCCCGGGACAGGGGGCTCTATGGCTACACCTTC
TRBJ2-7 . TRBV20-1 TRBD1 CSAWEKEGQGYEQYF TGCAGTGCTTGGGAAAAGGAGGGACAGGGTTACGAGCAGTACTTC
TRBJ1-1 . TRBV14 . CASSQGLGAEAFF TGTGCCAGCAGCCAAGGTTTGGGCGCTGAAGCTTTCTTT
TRBJ1-5 . TRBV12-3/TRBV12-4 . CASSLAREGNQPQHF TGTGCCAGCAGTTTAGCTAGGGAGGGCAATCAGCCCCAGCATTTT
TRBJ2-7 . TRBV15 TRBD1 CATRTHRGTAEQYF TGTGCCACGAGGACCCACAGGGGCACTGCCGAGCAGTACTTC
TRBJ1-2 . TRBV5-4 . CASSVDLRQYYGYTF TGTGCCAGCAGCGTCGACCTAAGGCAATACTATGGCTACACCTTC
TRBJ1-6 many TRBV12-3/TRBV12-4 . CASSRAAGMSSPLHF TGTGCCAGCAGTCGAGCGGCAGGGATGTCTTCACCCCTCCACTTT
TRBJ2-3 . TRBV5-5 . CASSLDASGTDTQYF TGTGCCAGCAGCTTGGATGCTAGCGGCACAGATACGCAGTATTTT
TRBJ1-6 . TRBV5-8 . CASSLVGTTNSPLHF TGTGCCAGCAGCTTGGTGGGGACGACTAATTCACCCCTCCACTTT
TRBJ1-2 few TRBV20-1 TRBD1 CSAKGTGALNYGYTF TGCAGTGCTAAGGGGACAGGGGCTCTTAACTATGGCTACACCTTC
TRBJ1-1 . TRBV7-9 . CASSLVGWDTEAFF TGTGCCAGCAGCTTAGTAGGGTGGGACACTGAAGCTTTCTTT
TRBJ2-7 few TRBV9 TRBD1 CASSVVGTATYEQYF TGTGCCAGCAGCGTAGTCGGGACAGCCACCTACGAGCAGTACTTC
TRBJ2-1 . TRBV4-3 TRBD2 CASSPSALAGGKSEQFF TGCGCCAGCAGCCCTAGCGCCCTAGCGGGGGGGAAGTCTGAGCAGTTCTTC
TRBJ1-1 few TRBV13 . CASSHLWNTEAFF TGTGCCAGCAGCCACCTATGGAACACTGAAGCTTTCTTT
TRBJ2-7 few TRBV12-3/TRBV12-4 . CASSFVQGGQYF TGTGCCAGCAGTTTCGTCCAGGGCGGGCAGTACTTC
TRBJ1-4 many TRBV7-9 TRBD1 CASSQAQGEEKLFF TGTGCCAGCAGCCAAGCACAGGGGGAGGAAAAACTGTTTTTT
TRBJ1-1 few TRBV7-3 . CASSSQGGRAFF TGTGCCAGCAGCTCCCAGGGCGGTAGGGCTTTCTTT
TRBJ2-1 . TRBV20-1 TRBD2 CSARDLSSGRNEQFF TGCAGTGCTAGAGATCTTTCTAGCGGGAGGAATGAGCAGTTCTTC
TRBJ2-1 many TRBV20-1 TRBD2 CSARDGRGGLSYNEQFF TGCAGTGCTAGAGATGGCCGGGGGGGACTATCCTACAATGAGCAGTTCTTC
TRBJ2-7 few TRBV6-1 . CASSERNRGFYEQYF TGTGCCAGCAGCGAACGGAATCGGGGGTTCTACGAGCAGTACTTC
TRBJ2-5 . TRBV11-2 TRBD2 CASSLSGTSGGPQETQYF TGTGCCAGCAGCTTGTCTGGGACTAGCGGGGGTCCCCAAGAGACCCAGTACTTC
TRBJ2-7 many TRBV29-1 . CSVEIDGYEQYF TGCAGCGTTGAGATCGACGGCTACGAGCAGTACTTC
TRBJ2-1 . TRBV30 TRBD2 CAWSKGLAGKNNEQFF TGTGCCTGGAGTAAGGGACTAGCGGGTAAAAACAATGAGCAGTTCTTC
TRBJ1-3 few TRBV14 . CASSEQLVSGNTIYF TGTGCCAGCTCTGAACAGCTCGTCTCTGGAAACACCATATATTTT
TRBJ2-5 few TRBV5-1 . CASRFRVTETQYF TGCGCCAGCAGATTCAGGGTTACTGAGACCCAGTACTTC
TRBJ2-1 once TRBV5-1 . CASAKEGKPQREQFF TGCGCCAGCGCTAAGGAGGGGAAACCCCAGCGGGAGCAGTTCTTC
TRBJ2-1 few TRBV7-9 . CASSLAAGVNEQFF TGTGCCAGCAGCTTAGCCGCCGGAGTCAATGAGCAGTTCTTC
TRBJ2-1 . TRBV11-3 . CASSLTLTAEQFF TGTGCCAGCAGCTTAACCCTAACAGCGGAGCAGTTCTTC
TRBJ2-5 . TRBV7-7 TRBD2 CASSSRLAGPETQYF TGTGCTAGCAGCTCGAGACTAGCGGGGCCAGAGACCCAGTACTTC
TRBJ2-7 . TRBV6-2/TRBV6-3 . CASSPGGVRYEQYF TGTGCCAGCAGCCCTGGCGGCGTCCGCTACGAGCAGTACTTC
TRBJ2-3 . TRBV30 . CAWSGGSFTDTQYF TGTGCCTGGAGTGGTGGAAGCTTCACAGATACGCAGTATTTT
TRBJ2-1 few TRBV12-3/TRBV12-4 . CASSLGSDWYNEQFF TGTGCCAGCAGTCTGGGTAGTGACTGGTACAATGAGCAGTTCTTC
TRBJ1-1 few TRBV20-1 TRBD1 CSARSTGGSTEAFF TGCAGTGCTAGATCAACAGGGGGGTCCACTGAAGCTTTCTTT
TRBJ2-7 . TRBV6-5 . CASSYGRKHYEQYF TGTGCCAGCAGTTACGGGCGGAAACACTACGAGCAGTACTTC
TRBJ2-7 . TRBV2 TRBD1 CASSEADDRVYEQYF TGTGCCAGCAGTGAAGCGGACGACAGGGTCTACGAGCAGTACTTC
TRBJ2-7 . TRBV20-1 TRBD2 CSANGGGSHLYEQYF TGCAGTGCTAACGGCGGCGGGAGTCATCTCTACGAGCAGTACTTC
TRBJ2-3 . TRBV5-1 TRBD2 CASSSGLADADTQYF TGCGCCAGCAGCTCGGGACTAGCGGATGCAGATACGCAGTATTTT
TRBJ2-1 few TRBV24-1 . CATSDWKRHSAQFF TGTGCCACCAGTGATTGGAAGCGGCACTCTGCCCAGTTCTTC
TRBJ1-5 . TRBV20-1 . CSAREGARIPQHF TGCAGTGCTAGAGAGGGAGCCCGGATACCCCAGCATTTT
TRBJ2-7 many TRBV24-1 . CATSNSYEQYF TGTGCCACCAGTAACTCCTACGAGCAGTACTTC
TRBJ2-3 few TRBV24-1 . CATSDLGAYADTQYF TGTGCCACCAGTGATTTGGGCGCCTACGCAGATACGCAGTATTTT
TRBJ1-2 few TRBV20-1 TRBD1 CSASRGREGDGYTF TGCAGTGCTAGCAGGGGGCGCGAAGGGGATGGCTACACCTTC
TRBJ1-1 few TRBV6-2/TRBV6-3 . CASSYPRTVNTEAFF TGTGCCAGCAGTTACCCCCGGACAGTGAACACTGAAGCTTTCTTT
TRBJ1-5 once TRBV6-2/TRBV6-3 . CASSPQSAGLNQPQHF TGTGCCAGCAGTCCCCAGAGTGCAGGCCTCAATCAGCCCCAGCATTTT
TRBJ2-7 . TRBV28 TRBD1 CASRETGGRAPYEQYF TGTGCCAGCAGAGAAACAGGGGGCCGGGCCCCCTACGAGCAGTACTTC
TRBJ2-7 . TRBV20-1 . CSALGRYEQYF TGCAGTGCCCTAGGCCGGTACGAGCAGTACTTC
TRBJ2-1 . TRBV20-1 . CSAYRGPGNEQFF TGCAGTGCTTACCGCGGGCCGGGGAATGAGCAGTTCTTC
TRBJ2-3 few TRBV5-1 TRBD1 CASSRGQATDTQYF TGCGCCAGCAGCCGGGGACAGGCCACAGATACGCAGTATTTT
TRBJ2-7 . TRBV20-1 . CSAPDPDSYEQYF TGCAGTGCTCCCGACCCAGATTCCTACGAGCAGTACTTC
TRBJ2-7 few TRBV6-5 TRBD2 CASSYSLSGGSSSYEQYF TGTGCCAGCAGTTACTCTCTTTCGGGGGGTTCGAGCTCCTACGAGCAGTACTTC
TRBJ1-5 . TRBV5-4 TRBD1 CASSIGGADQPQHF TGTGCCAGCAGTATAGGGGGCGCGGATCAGCCCCAGCATTTT
TRBJ1-2 . TRBV20-1 TRBD1 CSARDPRQGTYGYTF TGCAGTGCTAGAGATCCCCGACAGGGTACCTATGGCTACACCTTC
TRBJ2-7 few TRBV6-1 TRBD1 CASSPDRMTSYEQYF TGTGCCAGCAGTCCGGACAGGATGACCTCCTACGAGCAGTACTTC
TRBJ2-1 few TRBV30 . CAWRGFGSNEQFF TGTGCCTGGAGGGGGTTTGGGAGCAATGAGCAGTTCTTC
TRBJ2-1 . TRBV20-1 TRBD2 CSARDAGGPNEQFF TGCAGTGCTAGAGATGCGGGGGGGCCCAATGAGCAGTTCTTC
TRBJ2-7 . TRBV30 TRBD1 CAWSVGTGGEQYF TGTGCCTGGAGTGTCGGTACAGGGGGCGAGCAGTACTTC
TRBJ2-1 few TRBV7-9 . CASSPGRGSGDEQFF TGTGCCAGCAGCCCCGGTAGGGGTAGCGGCGATGAGCAGTTCTTC
TRBJ2-7 . TRBV4-2 . CASSRPGQGKQYF TGTGCCAGCAGCCGCCCGGGTCAGGGTAAGCAGTACTTC